These 7 T cell receptor beta chains were sequenced from one sample in a study of blood T cell repertoires in COVID-19. Clones were read by immunoSEQ multiplex PCR, and TCRdb kept only the in-frame ones, dropping some. The sample lists roughly 330,000 clones, about 86% occurring once. Specimen: peripheral blood. These receptors originate from a woman aged 50 to 65 with acute or convalescent COVID-19.

The rearrangement joins TRBV3-1 (or the pseudogene TRBV3-2) to TRBJ1-1, with 7 bases that match TRBD1. The CDR3 runs 12 residues. The junction had 7 bases not matched to a gene; V was cut back by 4 bases and J by 11 bases. CDR1 LGHDT and CDR2 YNNKEL come from the germline V gene (reference sequence). CDR3 residues: CASSPRQGRAFF. The CDR3 region has the DNA TGTGCCAGCAGCCCTCGACAGGGTAGGGCTTTCTTT.

In this sample, this clone turned up many times. The chain joins TRBV15 to TRBJ1-1, with D uncertain. CDR1 is LNHNV, CDR2 YYDKDF, per germline (reference sequence). This CDR3 has 14 amino acids. V was trimmed by 1 base and J by 0 bases, leaving 6 bases between them. CDR3 region: CATSRGLLNTEAFF. The DNA for the CDR3 is TGTGCCACCAGCAGAGGGCTTTTGAACACTGAAGCTTTCTTT.

The chain carries TRBV6-2 or TRBV6-3 and TRBJ2-4; 7 bases match TRBD1. Germline CDR1 is MNHEY and CDR2 is SVGEGT. The CDR3 has 16 residues. V gave up 3 bases and J gave up 1 base; unmatched junction bases: 6. CDR3 sequence: CASSYMDRMAKNIQYF. The CDR3 nucleotides are TGTGCCAGCAGTTATATGGACAGGATGGCCAAAAACATTCAGTACTTC.

V is TRBV11-2 and J is TRBJ1-2, with D possibly being TRBD1 (5 bases). Trimming removed 5 bases at V and 4 bases at J, with 17 bases between. The germline CDR1 and CDR2 sequences are SGHAT and FQNNGV. This CDR3 comprises 15 residues. The CDR3 reads CASSPPGGNRYGYTF. The CDR3 DNA reads as TGTGCCAGCAGCCCCCCCGGGGGAAACCGCTATGGCTACACCTTC.

The V call is TRBV21-1, the J call TRBJ2-5; TRBD1 was called by the table and not checked on the DNA. TRBV21-1 counts as a pseudogene. The CDR3 is 14 residues long. This chain's CDR3 is CARRGSGQGETQYF. DNA for the CDR3: TGTGCCAGGAGGGGGTCGGGACAGGGAGAGACCCAGTACTTC.

V is TRBV9 and J is TRBJ2-1, with D tentatively TRBD2 (5 bases). This CDR3 is 14 amino acids long. The germline V gene has CDR1 SGDLS and CDR2 YYNGEE. Trimming shortened V by 3 bases and J by 6 bases, and 13 bases separated the two germline ends. CDR3 sequence reads: CASSGLSAGNEQFF. CDR3 bases: TGTGCCAGCAGCGGCCTCAGTGCGGGCAATGAGCAGTTCTTC.

J is TRBJ2-3 and V is TRBV19, with D maybe TRBD2 (6 bases). CDR1 is LNHDA, CDR2 SQIVND, per germline (reference sequence). Trimming left V 3 bases short and J 5 bases short, with 12 bases between. The CDR3 runs to 14 residues. The CDR3 protein is CASSMGLGGDTQYF. For the CDR3, the DNA is TGTGCCAGTAGTATGGGCTTGGGAGGAGATACGCAGTATTTT.